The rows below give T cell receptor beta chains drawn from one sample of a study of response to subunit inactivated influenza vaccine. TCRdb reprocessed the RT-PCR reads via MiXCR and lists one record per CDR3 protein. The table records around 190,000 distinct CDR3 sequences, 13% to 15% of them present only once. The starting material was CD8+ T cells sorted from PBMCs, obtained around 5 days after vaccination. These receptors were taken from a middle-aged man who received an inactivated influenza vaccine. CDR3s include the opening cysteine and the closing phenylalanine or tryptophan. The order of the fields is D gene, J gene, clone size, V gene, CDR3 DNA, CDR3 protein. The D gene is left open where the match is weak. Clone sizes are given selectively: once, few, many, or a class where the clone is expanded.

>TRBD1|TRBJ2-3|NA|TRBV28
TGTGCCAGCAGTTCACCCTCGACAGGGGCGAAGGGTACGCAGTATTTT
CASSSPSTGAKGTQYF
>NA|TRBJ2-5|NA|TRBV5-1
TGCGCCAGCAGCTTTTTTGGCGGACGAGGAGAGACCCAGTACTTC
CASSFFGGRGETQYF
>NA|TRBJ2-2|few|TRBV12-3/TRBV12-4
TGTGCCAGCAGTTTAGTGGCAAGCACCGGGGAGCTGTTTTTT
CASSLVASTGELFF
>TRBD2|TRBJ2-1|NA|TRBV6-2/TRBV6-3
TGTGCCAGCAGTTACTATAGCGGGGGGAATGAGCAGTTCTTC
CASSYYSGGNEQFF
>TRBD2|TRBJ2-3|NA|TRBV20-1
TGCAGTGCTAGAGATGTAGGCGGGGGGCTACCCACAGATACGCAGTATTTT
CSARDVGGGLPTDTQYF
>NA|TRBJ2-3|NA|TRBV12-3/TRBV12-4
TGTGCCAGCAGTTCCTCCAGCGGTAGCACAGATACGCAGTATTTT
CASSSSSGSTDTQYF
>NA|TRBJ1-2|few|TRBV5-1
TGCGCCAGCAGCTTGGGACGGGCAGGCTATGGCTACACCTTC
CASSLGRAGYGYTF
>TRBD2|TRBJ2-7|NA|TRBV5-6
TGTGCCAGCAGCTTAGGGACTAGTCCTTACGAGCAGTACTTC
CASSLGTSPYEQYF
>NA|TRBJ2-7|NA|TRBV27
TGTGCCAGCAGTTTAGGGCAGTCGATGGTCTACGAGCAGTACTTC
CASSLGQSMVYEQYF
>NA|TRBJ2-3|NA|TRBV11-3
TGTGCCAGCAGCGTGGGAGGGGGAGCGCCGTCGCCCGATACGCAGTATTTT
CASSVGGGAPSPDTQYF
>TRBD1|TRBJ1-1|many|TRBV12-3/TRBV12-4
TGTGCCAGCAGCCTTAGACAGGGCGCAGGGCGGGTCGCTGAAGCTTTCTTT
CASSLRQGAGRVAEAFF
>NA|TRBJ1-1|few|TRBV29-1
TGCAGCGTGAGGGGGGCCACTGAAGCTTTCTTT
CSVRGATEAFF
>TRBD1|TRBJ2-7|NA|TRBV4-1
TGCGCCAGCAGCCAGGTCTCCGGGACAGCCTACTACGAGCAGTACTTC
CASSQVSGTAYYEQYF
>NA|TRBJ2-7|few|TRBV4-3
TGCGCCAGCAGCCAAGATAAGTCTCCCTCCTACGAGCAGTACTTC
CASSQDKSPSYEQYF
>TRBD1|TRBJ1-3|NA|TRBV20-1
TGCAGTGCAAGGGACAGGAACAACTCTGGAAACACCATATATTTT
CSARDRNNSGNTIYF
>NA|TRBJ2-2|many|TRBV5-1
TGCGCCAGCAGCTCCGGGACAACGAACACCGGGGAGCTGTTTTTT
CASSSGTTNTGELFF
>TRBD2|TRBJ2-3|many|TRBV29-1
TGCAGCGTTAACGGACTAGCGGGAGTTCGAGGATCCACAGATACGCAGTATTTT
CSVNGLAGVRGSTDTQYF
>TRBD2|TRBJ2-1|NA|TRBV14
TGTGCCAGCAGCCTGGGACTAGCGGGCTCCTACAATGAGCAGTTCTTC
CASSLGLAGSYNEQFF
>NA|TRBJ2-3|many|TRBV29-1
TGCAGCGTTCCGAAAGGGGGGGGCACAGATACGCAGTATTTT
CSVPKGGGTDTQYF
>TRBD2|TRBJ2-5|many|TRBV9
TGTGCCAGCAGCCCAAGCCTGGGGACTAGCGGGAGGGGGCAAGAGACCCAGTACTTC
CASSPSLGTSGRGQETQYF
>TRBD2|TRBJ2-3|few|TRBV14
TGTGCCAGCAGCCATACTCTCGGACTAGCGTCGTCGGCGCAGTATTTT
CASSHTLGLASSAQYF
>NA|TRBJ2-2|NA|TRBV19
TGTGCCAGTAGTATAGCTAGCAGTGGACCCGGGGAGCTGTTTTTT
CASSIASSGPGELFF
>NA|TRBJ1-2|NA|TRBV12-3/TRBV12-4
TGTGCCAGCACCGAGGGGGGATATGGCTACACCTTC
CASTEGGYGYTF
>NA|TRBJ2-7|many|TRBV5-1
TGCGCCAGCAGCTTTTTCCAGGGGTACGAGCAGTACTTC
CASSFFQGYEQYF
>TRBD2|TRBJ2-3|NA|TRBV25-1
TGTGCCAGCAGTGAAATGGGTCTAGCGGGAGTAGCAGATACGCAGTATTTT
CASSEMGLAGVADTQYF
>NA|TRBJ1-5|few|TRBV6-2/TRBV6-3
TGTGCCAGCAACCCGACAGGTGATGCGCCCCAGCATTTT
CASNPTGDAPQHF
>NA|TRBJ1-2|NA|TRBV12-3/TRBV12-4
TGTGCCAGCAGCCAGAGTGTGAGGGCCCCCTATGGCTACACCTTC
CASSQSVRAPYGYTF
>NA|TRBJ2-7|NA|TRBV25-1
TGTGCCAGCAGTGCGACGGCTTACTCCTACGAGCAGTACTTC
CASSATAYSYEQYF
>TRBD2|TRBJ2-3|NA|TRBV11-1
TGTGCCAGCAGCTACCTAGCGGGGATAGATACGCAGTATTTT
CASSYLAGIDTQYF
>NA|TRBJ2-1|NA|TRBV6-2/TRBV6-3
TGTGCCAGCAGCACAAATACCCCCTTGGATGAGCAGTTCTTC
CASSTNTPLDEQFF
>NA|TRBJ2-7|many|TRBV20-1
TGCAGTGCTAGAGACCCAGTCGGGCGGGGTTACGAGCAGTACTTC
CSARDPVGRGYEQYF
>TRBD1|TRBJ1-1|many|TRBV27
TGTGCCAGCAGTTCGGGACAGACGAACACTGAAGCTTTCTTT
CASSSGQTNTEAFF
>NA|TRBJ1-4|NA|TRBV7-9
TGTGCCAGCAACCGGGACCGTAATGAAAAACTGTTTTTT
CASNRDRNEKLFF
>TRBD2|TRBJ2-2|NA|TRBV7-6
TGTGCCAGCAGCTTAGGACTAGCGGGGAGGAACACCGGGGAGCTGTTTTTT
CASSLGLAGRNTGELFF
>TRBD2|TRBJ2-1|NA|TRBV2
TGTGCCAGCTGCTGCGGGTCTGTCGGCGGGAGGATACCCTACAATGAGCAGTTCTTC
CASCCGSVGGRIPYNEQFF
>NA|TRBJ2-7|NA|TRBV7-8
TGTGCCAGCAGCTTAGCGTTCGAGCAGTACTTC
CASSLAFEQYF
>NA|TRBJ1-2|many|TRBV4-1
TGCGCCAGCAGCCAAGATTGGGACGGCTACTATGGCTACACCTTC
CASSQDWDGYYGYTF
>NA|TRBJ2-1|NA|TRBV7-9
TGTGCCAGCAGCCCAAACACTGCGTCTTACAATGAGCAGTTCTTC
CASSPNTASYNEQFF
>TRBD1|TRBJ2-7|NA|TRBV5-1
TGCGCCAGCAGCTTGGCCATTGGACAGGCCTACGAGCAGTACTTC
CASSLAIGQAYEQYF
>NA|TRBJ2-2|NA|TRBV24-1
TGTGCCACCAGTGTAGGGTCCGGGGAGCTGTTTTTT
CATSVGSGELFF
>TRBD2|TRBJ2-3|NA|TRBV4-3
TGCGCCAGCAGCCAAGAAAGGGCGGGGGGCCGGGGCACAGATACGCAGTATTTT
CASSQERAGGRGTDTQYF
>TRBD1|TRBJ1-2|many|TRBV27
TGTGCCAGCAGTTTTTCAGGGGGCGCGGGCTATGGCTACACCTTC
CASSFSGGAGYGYTF
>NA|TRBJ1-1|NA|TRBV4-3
TGCGCCAGCAGCCCCAAGGCACAGGGCGGAACTGAAGCTTTCTTT
CASSPKAQGGTEAFF
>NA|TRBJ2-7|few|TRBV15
TGTGCCACCAGCAGAGAACCCGGGTTGGGTTACGAGCAGTACTTC
CATSREPGLGYEQYF
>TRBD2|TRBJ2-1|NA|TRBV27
TGTGCCAGCAGAGAACTAGCGGGAGCTGAGCAGTTCTTC
CASRELAGAEQFF
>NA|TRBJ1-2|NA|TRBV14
TGTGCCAGCAGCCAAGATCAGGCCAGGGCCGCGTATGGCTACACCTTC
CASSQDQARAAYGYTF
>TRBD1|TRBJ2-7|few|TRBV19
TGTGCCAGTAGTCCCTGGACAGGGAATAGGGACGAGCAGTACTTC
CASSPWTGNRDEQYF
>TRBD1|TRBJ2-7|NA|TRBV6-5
TGTGCCAGCAGTTACTCGGTGGGACAGGTCAGCTACGAGCAGTACTTC
CASSYSVGQVSYEQYF
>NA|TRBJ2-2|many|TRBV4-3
TGCGCCAGCAGCCAAGGTCCGAACACCGGGGAGCTGTTTTTT
CASSQGPNTGELFF